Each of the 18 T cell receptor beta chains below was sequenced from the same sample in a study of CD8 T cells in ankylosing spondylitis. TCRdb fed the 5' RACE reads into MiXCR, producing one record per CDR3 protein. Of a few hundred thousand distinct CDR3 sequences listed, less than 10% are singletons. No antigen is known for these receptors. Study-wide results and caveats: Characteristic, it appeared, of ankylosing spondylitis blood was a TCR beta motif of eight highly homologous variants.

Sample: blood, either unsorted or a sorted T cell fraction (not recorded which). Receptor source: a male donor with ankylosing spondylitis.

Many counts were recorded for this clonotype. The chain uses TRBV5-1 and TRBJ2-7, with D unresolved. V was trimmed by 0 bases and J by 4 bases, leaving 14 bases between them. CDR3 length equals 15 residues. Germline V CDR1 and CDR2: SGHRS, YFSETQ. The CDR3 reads CASSLAVTNGYEQYF. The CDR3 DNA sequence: TGCGCCAGCAGCTTGGCGGTAACAAACGGGTACGAGCAGTACTTC.

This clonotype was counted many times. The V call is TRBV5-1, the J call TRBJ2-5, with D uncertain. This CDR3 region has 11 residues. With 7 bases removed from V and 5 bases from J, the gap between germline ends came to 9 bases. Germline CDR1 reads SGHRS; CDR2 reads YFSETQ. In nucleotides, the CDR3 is TGCGCCAGCCTTATGGGGGAGACCCAGTACTTC. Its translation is CASLMGETQYF.

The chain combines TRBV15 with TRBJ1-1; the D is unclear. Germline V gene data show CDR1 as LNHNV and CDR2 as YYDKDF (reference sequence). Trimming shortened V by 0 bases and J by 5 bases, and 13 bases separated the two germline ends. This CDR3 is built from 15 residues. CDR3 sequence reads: CATSRDPGGWTEAFF. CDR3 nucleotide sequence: TGTGCCACCAGCAGAGATCCAGGCGGGTGGACTGAAGCTTTCTTT. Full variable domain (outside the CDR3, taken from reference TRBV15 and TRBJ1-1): DAMVIQNPRYQVTQFGKPVTLSCSQTLNHNVMYWYQQKSSQAPKLLFHYYDKDFNNEADTPDNFQSRRPNTSFCFLDIRSPGLGDTAMYLCATSRDPGGWTEAFFGQGTRLTVV.

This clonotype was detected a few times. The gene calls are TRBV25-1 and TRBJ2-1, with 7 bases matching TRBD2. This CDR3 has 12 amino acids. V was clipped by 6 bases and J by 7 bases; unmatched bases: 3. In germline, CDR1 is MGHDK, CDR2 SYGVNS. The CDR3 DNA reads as TGTGCCAGCAGGAGCGGGGCAAATGAGCAGTTCTTC. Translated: CASRSGANEQFF.

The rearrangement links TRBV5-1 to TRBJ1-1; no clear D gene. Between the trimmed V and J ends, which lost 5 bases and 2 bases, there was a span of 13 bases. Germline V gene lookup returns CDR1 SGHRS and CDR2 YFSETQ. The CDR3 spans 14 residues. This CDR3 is CASSSDRGNTEAFF. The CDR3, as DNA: TGCGCCAGCAGTTCTGACCGGGGAAACACTGAAGCTTTCTTT.

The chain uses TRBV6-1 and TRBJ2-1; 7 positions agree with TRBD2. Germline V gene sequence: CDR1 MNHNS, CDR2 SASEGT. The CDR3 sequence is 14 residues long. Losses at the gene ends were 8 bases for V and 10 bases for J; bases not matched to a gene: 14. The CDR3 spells CASGLGRERREQFF. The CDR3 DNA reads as TGTGCCAGCGGCTTAGGGAGGGAGCGACGGGAGCAGTTCTTC.

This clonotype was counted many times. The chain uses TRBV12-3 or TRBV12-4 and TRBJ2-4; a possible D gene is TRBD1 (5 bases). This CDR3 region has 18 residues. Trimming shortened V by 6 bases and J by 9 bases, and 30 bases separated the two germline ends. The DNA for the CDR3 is TGTGCCAGCAGCAAAGAGAGGACATTTCAGGCTAGTCGCGGCATTCAGTACTTC. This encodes CASSKERTFQASRGIQYF.

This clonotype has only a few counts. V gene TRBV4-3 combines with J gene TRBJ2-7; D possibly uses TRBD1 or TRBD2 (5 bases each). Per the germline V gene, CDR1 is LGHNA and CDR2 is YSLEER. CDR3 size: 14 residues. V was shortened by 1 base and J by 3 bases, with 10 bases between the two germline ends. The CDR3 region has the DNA TGCGCCAGCAGCCAAGTGGGACGGGTCTACGAGCAGTACTTC. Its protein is CASSQVGRVYEQYF.

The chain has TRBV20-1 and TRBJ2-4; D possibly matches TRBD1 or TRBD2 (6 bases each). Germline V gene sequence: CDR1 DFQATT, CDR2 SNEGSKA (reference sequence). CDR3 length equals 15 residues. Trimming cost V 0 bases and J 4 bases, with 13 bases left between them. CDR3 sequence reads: CSARDPAGHKNIQYF. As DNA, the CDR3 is TGCAGTGCTAGAGATCCGGCGGGACATAAAAACATTCAGTACTTC.

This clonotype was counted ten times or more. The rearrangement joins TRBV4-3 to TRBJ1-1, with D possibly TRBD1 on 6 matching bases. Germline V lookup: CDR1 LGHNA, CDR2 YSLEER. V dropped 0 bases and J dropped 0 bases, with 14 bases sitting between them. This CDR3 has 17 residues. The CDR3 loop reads CASSQDGGAELNTEAFF. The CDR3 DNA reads TGCGCCAGCAGCCAAGATGGGGGGGCAGAATTGAACACTGAAGCTTTCTTT.

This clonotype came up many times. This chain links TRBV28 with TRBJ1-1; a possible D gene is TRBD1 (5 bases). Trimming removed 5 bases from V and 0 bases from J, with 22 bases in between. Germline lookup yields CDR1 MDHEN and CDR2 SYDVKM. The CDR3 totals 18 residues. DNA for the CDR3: TGTGCCAGCAGTCCCCCCAGGGCAGGGATGTTCATGAACACTGAAGCTTTCTTT. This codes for CASSPPRAGMFMNTEAFF. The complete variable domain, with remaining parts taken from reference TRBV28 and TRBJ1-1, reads DVKVTQSSRYLVKRTGEKVFLECVQDMDHENMFWYRQDPGLGLRLIYFSYDVKMKEKGDIPEGYSVSREKKERFSLILESASTNQTSMYLCASSPPRAGMFMNTEAFFGQGTRLTVV.

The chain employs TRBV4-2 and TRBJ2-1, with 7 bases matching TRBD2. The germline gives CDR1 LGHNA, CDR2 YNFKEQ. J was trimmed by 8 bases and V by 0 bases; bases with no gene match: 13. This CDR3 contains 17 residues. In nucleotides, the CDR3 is TGTGCCAGCAGCCAAGAGGGGAGCGGGACTGGGCCCTATGAGCAGTTCTTC. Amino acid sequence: CASSQEGSGTGPYEQFF.

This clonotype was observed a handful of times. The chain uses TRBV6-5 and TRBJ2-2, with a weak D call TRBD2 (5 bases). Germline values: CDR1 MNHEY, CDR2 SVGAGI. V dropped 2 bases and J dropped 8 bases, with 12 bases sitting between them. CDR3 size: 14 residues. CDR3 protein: CASSYGLLGGELFF. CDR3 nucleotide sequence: TGTGCCAGCAGTTACGGACTTCTGGGGGGGGAGCTGTTTTTT.

CDR3 protein: CASSSYRLLNTEAFF. CDR3 nucleotide sequence: TGTGCCAGCAGTAGCTACAGGCTTCTGAACACTGAAGCTTTCTTT. The chain combines TRBV12-3 or TRBV12-4 with TRBJ1-1, with D possibly TRBD1 on 5 matching bases. V lost 5 bases to trimming and J lost 0 bases, with 13 bases between them. The CDR3 has 15 amino acids.

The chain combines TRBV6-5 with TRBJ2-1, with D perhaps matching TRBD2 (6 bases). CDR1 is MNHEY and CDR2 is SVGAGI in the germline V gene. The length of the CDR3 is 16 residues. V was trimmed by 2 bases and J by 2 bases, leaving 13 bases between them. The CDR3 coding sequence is TGTGCCAGCAGTTACACCCGGAGGGTAACCTACAATGAGCAGTTCTTC. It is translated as CASSYTRRVTYNEQFF.

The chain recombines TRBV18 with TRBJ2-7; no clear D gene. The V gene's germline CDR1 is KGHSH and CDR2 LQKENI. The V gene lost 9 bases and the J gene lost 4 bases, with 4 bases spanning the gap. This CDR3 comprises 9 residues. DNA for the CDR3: TGTGCCAGGGGTTACGAGCAGTACTTC. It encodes CARGYEQYF.

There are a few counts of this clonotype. The CDR3 loop reads CSARVTLSGTYNEQFF. CDR3 nucleotide sequence: TGCAGTGCTAGAGTTACCCTGTCCGGAACCTACAATGAGCAGTTCTTC. This chain connects TRBV20-1 to TRBJ2-1; D gene unclear. V was trimmed by 1 base and J by 2 bases, leaving 15 bases between them. In germline, CDR1 is DFQATT, CDR2 SNEGSKA (reference sequence). The CDR3 is made up of 16 amino acids.

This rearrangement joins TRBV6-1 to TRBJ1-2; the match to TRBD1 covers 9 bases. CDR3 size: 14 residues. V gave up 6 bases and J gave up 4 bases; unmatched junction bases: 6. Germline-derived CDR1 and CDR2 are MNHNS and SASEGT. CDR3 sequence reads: CASRRQGVSYGYTF. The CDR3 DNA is TGTGCCAGCAGACGACAGGGGGTGAGCTATGGCTACACCTTC.